This record concerns one T cell receptor (beta chain) sequence. Its antigen is not known. Treatment in this sample: about 20 received Ad26.COV2.S at low or high dose, single or two shots; roughly five received placebo; per-sample allocation not given. Sampling was performed 63 days after the first vaccine or placebo injection. CDR1 and CDR2 (germline): SGHNT, YYREEE (reference sequence). Deletions cut 0 bases from V and 9 bases from J, with 13 bases between. The CDR3 runs 15 residues. The entry originates in a study of Ad26.COV2.S vaccination and SARS-CoV-2 variants. The overall study: Vaccine-arm donor from the placebo-controlled COV1001 Ad26.COV2.S trial. General study results and limits: Marked by substantial breadth, spike-specific CD8+ and CD4+ T cell responses were reportedly seen after vaccination.

Measured with immunoSEQ multiplex PCR; TCRdb has only the in-frame clones, and not every one. The table lists some 320,000 clones, 70% to 90% of them singletons, with 2.1% in the top ten. The source material was peripheral blood, sampled in a trial of Ad26.COV2.S vaccine versus placebo. This chain links TRBV5-4 with TRBJ1-6, with D possibly matching TRBD1 (5 bases). This clonotype was obtained from a person aged 18 to 65 who received the Ad26.COV2.S COVID-19 vaccine or a placebo. The CDR3 is CASSLVPGPVSPLHF. The CDR3 nucleotides read TGTGCCAGCAGCTTGGTCCCAGGGCCGGTTTCACCCCTCCACTTT.